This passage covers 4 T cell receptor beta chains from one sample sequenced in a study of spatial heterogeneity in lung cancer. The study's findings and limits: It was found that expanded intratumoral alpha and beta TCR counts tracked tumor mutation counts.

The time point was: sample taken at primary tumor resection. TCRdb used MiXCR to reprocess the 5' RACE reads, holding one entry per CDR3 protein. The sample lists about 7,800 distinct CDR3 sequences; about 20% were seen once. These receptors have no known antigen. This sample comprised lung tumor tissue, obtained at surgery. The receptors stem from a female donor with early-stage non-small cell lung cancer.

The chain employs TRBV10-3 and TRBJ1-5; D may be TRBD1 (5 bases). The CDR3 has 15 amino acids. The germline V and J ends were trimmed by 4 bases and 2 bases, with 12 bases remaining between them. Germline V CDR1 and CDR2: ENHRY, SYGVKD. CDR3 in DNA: TGTGCCATCAGTGCAGGGTACGGGGGCAATCAGCCCCAGCATTTT. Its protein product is CAISAGYGGNQPQHF.

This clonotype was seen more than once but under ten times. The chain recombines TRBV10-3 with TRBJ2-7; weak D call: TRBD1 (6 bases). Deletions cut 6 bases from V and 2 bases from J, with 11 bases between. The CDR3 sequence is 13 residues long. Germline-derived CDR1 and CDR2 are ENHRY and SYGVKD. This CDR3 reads CAISNRVPYEQYF. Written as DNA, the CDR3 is TGTGCCATCAGCAACAGGGTGCCCTACGAGCAGTACTTC.

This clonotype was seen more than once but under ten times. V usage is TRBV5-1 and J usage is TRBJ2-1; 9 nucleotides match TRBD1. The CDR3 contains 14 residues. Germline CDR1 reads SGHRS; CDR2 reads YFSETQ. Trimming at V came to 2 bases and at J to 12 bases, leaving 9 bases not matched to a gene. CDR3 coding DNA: TGCGCCAGCAGCTTAGGGACAGGGACTGTTTCGCAGTTCTTC. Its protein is CASSLGTGTVSQFF.

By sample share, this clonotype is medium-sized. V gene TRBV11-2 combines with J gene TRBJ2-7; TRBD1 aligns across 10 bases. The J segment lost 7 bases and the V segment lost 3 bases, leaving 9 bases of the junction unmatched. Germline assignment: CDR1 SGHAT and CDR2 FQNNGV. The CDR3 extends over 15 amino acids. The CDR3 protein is CASSLFDRGLSEQYF. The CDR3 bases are TGTGCCAGCAGCTTGTTTGACAGGGGGCTGTCAGAGCAGTACTTC.